Listed below are T cell receptor beta chains from one sample, sequenced in a study of sequential checkpoint blockade in melanoma. The data were produced by immunoSEQ multiplex PCR, yet TCRdb's version contains in-frame clones alone and is incomplete. The table shows 20,000 to 25,000 clones, with roughly four fifths occurring only once. The sequencing used CD8+ T cells sorted from blood (inferred from file names), collected from a patient given nivolumab and ipilimumab in sequence. The receptors were gathered from a human donor with melanoma. CDR3s include the opening cysteine and the closing phenylalanine or tryptophan. A D gene is named only where the DNA matches it firmly. Clone size is not always given. Where it is, it says once, few, many or a class for expanded clones.

J gene: TRBJ2-4; clone size: NA; V gene: TRBV27; D gene: TRBD1; CDR3 protein: CASRSYGTGSYIQYF; CDR3 DNA: TGTGCCAGCAGATCCTATGGGACAGGGTCATACATTCAGTACTTC
J gene: TRBJ2-7; clone size: NA; V gene: TRBV15; D gene: TRBD1; CDR3 protein: CATSRAHGTGNEQYF; CDR3 DNA: TGTGCCACCAGCAGGGCCCACGGGACAGGGAACGAGCAGTACTTC
J gene: TRBJ1-1; clone size: NA; V gene: TRBV6-5; D gene: NA; CDR3 protein: CASSYGGRGEAFF; CDR3 DNA: TGTGCCAGCAGTTACGGAGGGAGGGGTGAAGCTTTCTTT
J gene: TRBJ2-2; clone size: NA; V gene: TRBV7-9; D gene: TRBD2; CDR3 protein: CASSFRLAGGNTGELFF; CDR3 DNA: TGTGCCAGCAGCTTCAGACTAGCGGGAGGCAACACCGGGGAGCTGTTTTTT
J gene: TRBJ2-7; clone size: once; V gene: TRBV2; D gene: NA; CDR3 protein: CASSERGYEQYF; CDR3 DNA: TGTGCCAGCAGTGAACGGGGATACGAGCAGTACTTC
J gene: TRBJ2-7; clone size: NA; V gene: TRBV2; D gene: TRBD1; CDR3 protein: CATSGQGSYEQYF; CDR3 DNA: TGTGCCACGTCGGGACAGGGCTCCTACGAGCAGTACTTC
J gene: TRBJ2-2; clone size: NA; V gene: TRBV4-3; D gene: TRBD1; CDR3 protein: CASRNAQGDTGELFF; CDR3 DNA: TGCGCCAGCAGGAATGCACAGGGGGACACCGGGGAGCTGTTTTTT
J gene: TRBJ1-4; clone size: few; V gene: TRBV28; D gene: TRBD1; CDR3 protein: CASNPNIGQGRKLFF; CDR3 DNA: TGTGCCAGCAACCCAAATATAGGACAGGGTAGAAAACTGTTTTTT
J gene: TRBJ2-1; clone size: NA; V gene: TRBV5-1; D gene: TRBD1; CDR3 protein: CASSSGQGANEQFF; CDR3 DNA: TGCGCCAGCAGCTCGGGACAGGGGGCGAATGAGCAGTTCTTC
J gene: TRBJ2-3; clone size: NA; V gene: TRBV21-1; D gene: NA; CDR3 protein: CASSKALSGCTDTQYF; CDR3 DNA: TGTGCCAGCAGCAAAGCGCTTTCCGGGTGCACAGATACGCAGTATTTT
J gene: TRBJ1-1; clone size: NA; V gene: TRBV29-1; D gene: NA; CDR3 protein: CSVDIGLRNTEAFF; CDR3 DNA: TGCAGCGTTGACATTGGACTGAGGAACACTGAAGCTTTCTTT
J gene: TRBJ2-3; clone size: few; V gene: TRBV28; D gene: NA; CDR3 protein: CASSLPLHTQYF; CDR3 DNA: TGTGCCAGCAGTTTACCCCTCCATACGCAGTATTTT
J gene: TRBJ2-5; clone size: few; V gene: TRBV2; D gene: NA; CDR3 protein: CASSGLDRETQYF; CDR3 DNA: TGTGCCAGCAGTGGCCTAGACAGGGAGACCCAGTACTTC
J gene: TRBJ2-7; clone size: NA; V gene: TRBV7-2; D gene: TRBD1; CDR3 protein: CASSSGQGGGEQYF; CDR3 DNA: TGTGCCAGCAGCTCGGGACAGGGTGGTGGGGAGCAGTACTTC
J gene: TRBJ2-3; clone size: NA; V gene: TRBV11-3; D gene: NA; CDR3 protein: CASSSRPGADTQYF; CDR3 DNA: TGTGCCAGCAGCTCTCGACCGGGGGCAGATACGCAGTATTTT
J gene: TRBJ2-1; clone size: NA; V gene: TRBV11-3; D gene: NA; CDR3 protein: CASSFGGSYNEQFF; CDR3 DNA: TGTGCCAGCAGCTTCGGCGGCTCCTACAATGAGCAGTTCTTC
J gene: TRBJ1-2; clone size: NA; V gene: TRBV29-1; D gene: NA; CDR3 protein: CSVDGPGKYGYTF; CDR3 DNA: TGCAGCGTCGACGGCCCAGGGAAATATGGCTACACCTTC
J gene: TRBJ2-2; clone size: NA; V gene: TRBV4-3; D gene: TRBD2; CDR3 protein: CASSQEVLGLAGGYTGELFF; CDR3 DNA: TGCGCCAGCAGCCAAGAGGTTTTGGGGCTAGCGGGAGGTTATACCGGGGAGCTGTTTTTT
J gene: TRBJ2-3; clone size: NA; V gene: TRBV30; D gene: NA; CDR3 protein: CAWSVGPLAQYF; CDR3 DNA: TGTGCCTGGAGTGTTGGGCCCTTGGCGCAGTATTTT
J gene: TRBJ1-5; clone size: once; V gene: TRBV28; D gene: NA; CDR3 protein: CASRGRSQPQHF; CDR3 DNA: TGTGCCAGCAGGGGTAGGAGTCAGCCCCAGCATTTT
J gene: TRBJ2-1; clone size: few; V gene: TRBV7-2; D gene: TRBD1; CDR3 protein: CASSLGQLNEQFF; CDR3 DNA: TGTGCCAGCAGCTTGGGACAGCTCAATGAGCAGTTCTTC
J gene: TRBJ2-7; clone size: NA; V gene: TRBV7-9; D gene: NA; CDR3 protein: CASVPGQSSYEQYF; CDR3 DNA: TGTGCCAGCGTACCGGGACAAAGCTCCTACGAGCAGTACTTC
J gene: TRBJ1-4; clone size: NA; V gene: TRBV29-1; D gene: TRBD1; CDR3 protein: CSVRTGAREKLFF; CDR3 DNA: TGCAGCGTTAGGACAGGGGCGAGAGAAAAACTGTTTTTT
J gene: TRBJ1-2; clone size: NA; V gene: TRBV7-9; D gene: NA; CDR3 protein: CASTLWPGDYTF; CDR3 DNA: TGTGCCAGCACCCTATGGCCAGGGGACTACACCTTC
J gene: TRBJ1-3; clone size: NA; V gene: TRBV28; D gene: TRBD1; CDR3 protein: CASSLGLGRGPDSGNTIYF; CDR3 DNA: TGTGCCAGCAGTTTGGGTTTAGGCAGGGGGCCCGACTCTGGAAACACCATATATTTT
J gene: TRBJ1-1; clone size: NA; V gene: TRBV4-2; D gene: NA; CDR3 protein: CASSPGPSRVPEAFF; CDR3 DNA: TGTGCCAGCAGCCCCGGACCCTCGCGGGTTCCTGAAGCTTTCTTT
J gene: TRBJ2-7; clone size: NA; V gene: TRBV7-2; D gene: NA; CDR3 protein: CASSPSRGDEQYF; CDR3 DNA: TGTGCCAGCAGCCCCTCCCGCGGTGACGAGCAGTACTTC
J gene: TRBJ1-2; clone size: once; V gene: TRBV11-2; D gene: NA; CDR3 protein: CASSLDRGTSKARYGYTF; CDR3 DNA: TGTGCCAGCAGCTTAGATCGGGGGACTTCTAAAGCCCGATATGGCTACACCTTC
J gene: TRBJ1-4; clone size: once; V gene: TRBV28; D gene: NA; CDR3 protein: CASSREEKLFF; CDR3 DNA: TGTGCCAGCAGTCGAGAGGAAAAACTGTTTTTT
J gene: TRBJ2-6; clone size: NA; V gene: TRBV7-3; D gene: TRBD2; CDR3 protein: CASSLQPSGASGANVLTF; CDR3 DNA: TGTGCCAGCAGCTTACAGCCTAGCGGAGCCTCTGGGGCCAACGTCCTGACTTTC
J gene: TRBJ1-2; clone size: few; V gene: TRBV5-4; D gene: NA; CDR3 protein: CASSPATRNYGYTF; CDR3 DNA: TGTGCCAGCAGCCCGGCGACAAGGAACTATGGCTACACCTTC
J gene: TRBJ1-2; clone size: NA; V gene: TRBV20-1; D gene: NA; CDR3 protein: CSAGTIYGYTF; CDR3 DNA: TGCAGTGCGGGGACAATTTATGGCTACACCTTC
J gene: TRBJ2-3; clone size: NA; V gene: TRBV9; D gene: TRBD1; CDR3 protein: CASSVGGVGQGSDTQYF; CDR3 DNA: TGTGCCAGCAGCGTAGGGGGGGTAGGACAGGGGTCAGATACGCAGTATTTT
J gene: TRBJ2-1; clone size: few; V gene: TRBV11-1; D gene: NA; CDR3 protein: CASSLNGVRGEQFF; CDR3 DNA: TGTGCCAGCAGCTTAAATGGCGTCAGGGGTGAGCAGTTCTTC
J gene: TRBJ1-1; clone size: NA; V gene: TRBV28; D gene: NA; CDR3 protein: CASSSPAEAFF; CDR3 DNA: TGTGCCAGCAGTTCCCCAGCTGAAGCTTTCTTT
J gene: TRBJ1-1; clone size: few; V gene: TRBV28; D gene: NA; CDR3 protein: CASSPRTPLNTEAFF; CDR3 DNA: TGTGCCAGCAGTCCCCGGACACCCTTGAACACTGAAGCTTTCTTT
J gene: TRBJ2-1; clone size: NA; V gene: TRBV7-2; D gene: TRBD2; CDR3 protein: CASSSGGVVVGEQFF; CDR3 DNA: TGTGCCAGCAGCTCCGGGGGGGTGGTGGTAGGGGAGCAGTTCTTC
J gene: TRBJ2-2; clone size: once; V gene: TRBV29-1; D gene: TRBD2; CDR3 protein: CSAKIRGLAASNTGELFF; CDR3 DNA: TGCAGCGCTAAAATTCGGGGACTAGCGGCCTCGAACACCGGGGAGCTGTTTTTT
J gene: TRBJ1-1; clone size: NA; V gene: TRBV19; D gene: NA; CDR3 protein: CASSMIGENTEAFF; CDR3 DNA: TGTGCCAGTAGTATGATCGGTGAGAACACTGAAGCTTTCTTT
J gene: TRBJ1-4; clone size: NA; V gene: TRBV11-2; D gene: NA; CDR3 protein: CASSTSPGVMEKLFF; CDR3 DNA: TGTGCCAGCAGCACCAGCCCGGGGGTTATGGAAAAACTGTTTTTT
J gene: TRBJ1-1; clone size: NA; V gene: TRBV7-8; D gene: TRBD1; CDR3 protein: CASSPRTGMNTEAFF; CDR3 DNA: TGTGCCAGCAGCCCTCGGACAGGGATGAACACTGAAGCTTTCTTT